These 30 T cell receptor beta chains were sequenced from one sample in a study of CD8+CD57+ T cells in acquired aplastic anemia. Profiling of TCR beta VDJ combinations and CDR3 sequences used genomic DNA as template. One entry per CDR3 protein, called by TCRdb with MiXCR from the reads. This sample has around 200,000 distinct CDR3 sequences, with roughly half found just once. Sequencing was performed on sorted CD4+, CD8+, or CD8+CD57+ T cells (not recorded which) from PBMCs. The source of these receptors is a human donor in good health, serving as a control.

As for this clonotype: This may come from a read error, since a much larger clone is one base off. The rearrangement links TRBV11-2 to TRBJ1-2; possible D gene TRBD1, 6 bases. The CDR3 is 14 residues long. Germline CDR1 SGHAT, CDR2 FQNNGV. The CDR3 loop reads CASSLDSSNYGHTF. The CDR3 DNA sequence: TGTGCCAGCAGCTTGGACAGCTCTAACTATGGCCACACCTTC. The full variable domain, in which reference TRBV11-2 and TRBJ1-2 provide the parts outside the CDR3, is EAGVAQSPRYKIIEKRQSVAFWCNPISGHATLYWYQQILGQGPKLLIQFQNNGVVDDSQLPKDRFSAERLKGVDSTLKIQPAKLEDSAVYLCASSLDSSNYGHTFGSGTRLTVV.

This clonotype was observed once. J is TRBJ2-7 and V is TRBV7-2; unclear D gene. CDR1 is SGHTA, CDR2 FQGNSA, per germline. The CDR3 loop spans 9 amino acids. The CDR3 spells CASSLVSAV. In nucleotides, the CDR3 is TGTGCCAGCAGCTTAGTCTCTGCCGTG.

This clonotype came up many times. This rearrangement joins TRBV20-1 to TRBJ2-2; 9 bases agree with TRBD2. CDR1 DFQATT and CDR2 SNEGSKA come from the germline V gene (reference sequence). This CDR3 comprises 16 residues. J lost 4 bases, V lost 0 bases, and 6 bases had no gene match. The DNA of the CDR3 is TGCAGTGCTAGAGAGGACGTAGCGGGGGCCACCGGGGAGCTGTTTTTT. It is translated as CSAREDVAGATGELFF.

This clonotype has only a few counts. The chain joins TRBV6-6 to TRBJ1-1, with a tentative D call TRBD1 (6 bases). The germline CDR1 and CDR2 sequences are MNHNY and SVGAGI (reference sequence). The CDR3 spans 19 residues. V was clipped by 1 base and J by 2 bases, with 23 bases between them. CDR3: CASSYYPPGHSLINTEAFF. The CDR3 nucleotides are TGTGCCAGCAGTTACTACCCCCCGGGACACTCCCTCATCAACACTGAAGCTTTCTTT.

With respect to this clonotype: This CDR3 is missing its conserved last phenylalanine or tryptophan, likely due to a read error. The chain recombines TRBV29-1 with TRBJ2-3; 7 bases align to TRBD2. There are 14 residues in the CDR3. After removal of 6 bases from V and 1 base from J, the junction contained 7 bases not matched to a gene. Germline-derived CDR1 and CDR2 are SQVTM and ANQGSEA. The CDR3 sequence is CSVTGLAGTDTQYL. The DNA for the CDR3 is TGCAGCGTAACCGGTCTAGCGGGCACAGATACGCAGTATCTT.

The chain is built from TRBV7-6 and TRBJ1-5; maybe TRBD1 (5 bases). The germline gives CDR1 SGHVS, CDR2 FNYEAQ. This CDR3 is built from 17 residues. V lost 1 base, J lost 0 bases, and 13 bases lay in between. The CDR3 nucleotides read TGTGCCAGCAGCTTAGGGGTCGGGACCTTTAGCAATCAGCCCCAGCATTTT. Its translation is CASSLGVGTFSNQPQHF.

As to this clonotype: This sequence may be a read error, since a much larger clone differs from it by one base. The final CDR3 position lacks the conserved phenylalanine or tryptophan, pointing to a likely read error. The chain couples TRBV5-5 to TRBJ1-1, with D perhaps TRBD1 (6 bases). CDR3 size: 13 residues. Germline V gives CDR1 SGHKS, CDR2 YYEKEE (reference sequence). Trimming took 4 bases from V and 11 from J, leaving 18 bases between them. CDR3 protein: CASSPSQGSEAFS. CDR3 nucleotides: TGTGCCAGCAGCCCGAGTCAGGGGTCGGAGGCTTTCTCT.

This clonotype was detected many times. The J gene is TRBJ2-1, the V gene TRBV5-4, with D possibly TRBD2 on 5 matching bases. The CDR3 sequence is 13 residues long. The germline CDR1 and CDR2 sequences are SGHNT and YYREEE (reference sequence). Trimming removed 0 bases from V and 9 bases from J, with 10 bases in between. In nucleotides, the CDR3 is TGTGCCAGCAGCTTGGGGGGAGTCGGTGAGCAGTTCTTC. Its translation: CASSLGGVGEQFF. Looking up the rest from reference TRBV5-4 and TRBJ2-1 gives the full variable domain: ETGVTQSPTHLIKTRGQQVTLRCSSQSGHNTVSWYQQALGQGPQFIFQYYREEENGRGNFPPRFSGLQFPNYSSELNVNALELDDSALYLCASSLGGVGEQFFGPGTRLTVL.

The CDR3 bases are TGCAGTGGGACAGGCACCAATTACGAGCAGTACTTC. It specifies CSGTGTNYEQYF. The V call is TRBV20-1, the J call TRBJ2-7, with 7 bases identical to TRBD1. This CDR3 has 12 amino acids. Germline V gene data show CDR1 as DFQATT and CDR2 as SNEGSKA (reference sequence). With V trimmed by 7 bases and J by 4 bases, 7 bases remained unmatched.

J is TRBJ2-3 and V is TRBV9, with D perhaps given as TRBD1 or TRBD2 (5 bases each). Per the germline V gene, CDR1 is SGDLS and CDR2 is YYNGEE. This CDR3 is 14 amino acids long. Trimming pared 7 bases from V and 2 bases from J, leaving 14 bases between. The CDR3 spells CASGEGPTTDTQYF. The CDR3 DNA reads as TGTGCCAGCGGCGAGGGACCGACCACAGATACGCAGTATTTT.

The CDR3 DNA follows: TGTGCCAGTAGTATAATGGGGGATGGAGAGACCCAGTACTTC. It encodes CASSIMGDGETQYF. The V and J genes are TRBV19 and TRBJ2-5; D is tentatively TRBD1 or TRBD2 (5 bases each). This CDR3 comprises 14 residues. V was cut by 2 bases and J by 4 bases, with 11 bases left in between. CDR1 is LNHDA and CDR2 is SQIVND in the germline V gene (reference sequence).

The chain uses TRBV19 and TRBJ1-5, with 10 bases lining up with TRBD1. J lost 5 bases, V lost 3 bases, and 10 bases had no gene match. The germline V gene encodes CDR1 LNHDA and CDR2 SQIVND (reference sequence). The CDR3 runs to 17 residues. CDR3 sequence: CASSIGQGVCCDQPQHF. As DNA, the CDR3 is TGTGCCAGTAGTATTGGACAGGGGGTTTGTTGCGATCAGCCCCAGCATTTT.

The chain carries TRBV2 and TRBJ2-3, with 7 bases identical to TRBD1. This CDR3 is built from 14 residues. The V gene's germline CDR1 is SNHLY and CDR2 FYNNEI. With 3 bases clipped from V and 2 bases from J, the junction kept 2 bases outside the gene matches. The CDR3 nucleotides are TGTGCCAGCAGTGATGGGACAGTCACAGATACGCAGTATTTT. It translates to CASSDGTVTDTQYF.

About this clonotype itself: Given the absence of the conserved phenylalanine or tryptophan at the CDR3 end, a read error is likely. The chain is built from TRBV10-3 and TRBJ2-1; possibly TRBD2 for D (5 bases). Germline CDR1 is ENHRY and CDR2 is SYGVKD. Trimming shortened V by 2 bases and J by 10 bases, and 12 bases separated the two germline ends. This CDR3 contains 13 residues. The chain's CDR3 is CAISEKRVGEQFL. The CDR3 DNA reads TGTGCCATCAGTGAGAAGAGGGTGGGGGAGCAGTTCCTC.

The table lists this clonotype with a few counts. This chain connects TRBV7-9 to TRBJ1-2; no reliable D call. The V end lost 5 bases, the J end lost 8 bases, and 9 bases lay between the germline ends. The germline CDR1 and CDR2 sequences are SEHNR and FQNEAQ (reference sequence). This CDR3 region has 11 residues. The CDR3 DNA follows: TGTGCCAGCAGCGAGATTGGAGGCTACACCTTC. Its translation is CASSEIGGYTF.

The chain carries TRBV20-1 and TRBJ2-2; D gene ambiguous. Per the germline V gene, CDR1 is DFQATT and CDR2 is SNEGSKA (reference sequence). This CDR3 contains 10 residues. Between the trimmed V and J ends, which lost 8 bases and 6 bases, there was a span of 7 bases. The CDR3 spells CSPYPGELFF. The CDR3 DNA is TGCAGTCCCTACCCCGGGGAGCTGTTTTTT.

This clonotype was seen at least ten times. The gene calls are TRBV5-6 and TRBJ1-6; no reliable D call. The germline V gene has CDR1 SGHDT and CDR2 YYEEEE. The CDR3 has 13 amino acids. Trimming stripped 4 bases from V and 11 bases from J, with 13 bases between. CDR3 protein: CASSAGMEAPLHF. CDR3 coding DNA: TGTGCCAGCAGCGCGGGGATGGAGGCACCCCTCCACTTT.

This clonotype was observed a single time. The rearrangement uses TRBV9 and TRBJ2-3, with TRBD2 identical over 8 bases. The length of the CDR3 is 14 residues. Germline CDR1 and CDR2: SGDLS and YYNGEE. V shed 4 bases, J shed 3 bases, and the junction held 4 bases outside the gene matches. The CDR3 is CASSQRGTTDTQYF. The DNA of the CDR3 is TGTGCCAGCAGCCAGCGGGGGACTACAGATACGCAGTATTTT.

The sample holds many counts of this clonotype. The chain combines TRBV7-8 with TRBJ2-5, with 8 bases identical to TRBD2. Germline values: CDR1 SGHVS, CDR2 FQNEAQ. The CDR3 totals 17 residues. V was clipped by 2 bases and J by 4 bases; unmatched bases: 12. This chain's CDR3 is CASSLRSLGGGRETQYF. The CDR3 region has the DNA TGTGCCAGCAGCTTAAGGAGTCTCGGGGGGGGCCGAGAGACCCAGTACTTC.

This clonotype occurred many times. V usage is TRBV7-8 and J usage is TRBJ1-1; 9 nucleotides match TRBD1. J was trimmed by 3 bases and V by 5 bases; bases with no gene match: 10. Germline V lookup: CDR1 SGHVS, CDR2 FQNEAQ. CDR3 length: 16 amino acids. This CDR3 is CASSHGQGKFHTEAFF. CDR3 nucleotide sequence: TGTGCCAGCAGCCACGGACAGGGGAAATTTCACACTGAAGCTTTCTTT.

The gene calls are TRBV25-1 and TRBJ1-6; 11 nucleotides line up with TRBD1. The CDR3 has 14 amino acids. Per the germline V gene, CDR1 is MGHDK and CDR2 is SYGVNS. With 9 bases clipped from V and 5 bases from J, the junction kept 3 bases outside the gene matches. CDR3 nucleotides: TGTGCCAGTACGGGACAGGGGGATAATTCACCCCTCCACTTT. This codes for CASTGQGDNSPLHF.

This clonotype was seen ten or more times. The V call is TRBV7-3, the J call TRBJ1-1; D is possibly TRBD1 (6 bases). Trimming took 2 bases from V and 4 from J, leaving 8 bases between them. The CDR3 totals 13 residues. The germline V gene encodes CDR1 SGHTA and CDR2 FQGTGA. As DNA, the CDR3 is TGTGCCAGCAGCTTATACAGGGCCACTGAAGCTTTCTTT. It is translated as CASSLYRATEAFF.

This clonotype was detected ten times or more. The V gene is TRBV11-2, the J gene TRBJ2-1; 8 positions match TRBD2. The CDR3 sequence is 13 residues long. The germline V gene has CDR1 SGHAT and CDR2 FQNNGV. V shed 6 bases and J 6 bases; nucleotides not matched to a gene: 4. CDR3 DNA sequence: TGTGCCAGCAGGGCGGGGGGAGGCAATGAGCAGTTCTTC. Translated, it gives CASRAGGGNEQFF.

The sample holds one count of this clonotype. The junction departs from the called germline gene at one end, perhaps through a read error. The rearrangement links TRBV20-1 to TRBJ2-3; TRBD2 aligns across 9 bases. The CDR3 is 15 amino acids. Germline V lookup: CDR1 DFQATT, CDR2 SNEGSKA (reference sequence). The CDR3 spells CSASRGGGDTDTQYF. CDR3 nucleotides: TGCAGTGCTAGCAGGGGCGGGGGGGACACAGATACGCAGTACTTT.

The chain has TRBV7-2 and TRBJ2-3, with a possible D match to TRBD2 (5 bases). Looked up from germline, CDR1 is SGHTA and CDR2 is FQGNSA. The CDR3 runs to 12 residues. V dropped 5 bases and J dropped 10 bases, with 13 bases sitting between them. In DNA form, the CDR3 reads TGTGCCAGCAGCCCCCCGGCGGGTGCGCAGTATTTT. This sequence encodes CASSPPAGAQYF. The full variable domain, completed using reference TRBV7-2 and TRBJ2-3, is GAGVSQSPSNKVTEKGKDVELRCDPISGHTALYWYRQSLGQGLEFLIYFQGNSAPDKSGLPSDRFSAERTGGSVSTLTIQRTQQEDSAVYLCASSPPAGAQYFGPGTRLTVL.

This clonotype has a count of ten or more. This chain uses TRBV24-1 with TRBJ2-2, with TRBD1 as a possible D gene (5 bases). The length of the CDR3 is 15 residues. The germline V gene has CDR1 KGHDR and CDR2 SFDVKD. The V and J ends lost 4 bases and 2 bases respectively, with 10 bases between them. CDR3 DNA sequence: TGTGCCACCAGTGACCCCGGACAAAACACCGGGGAGCTGTTTTTT. Translated, it gives CATSDPGQNTGELFF.

This clonotype came up a few times. J is TRBJ1-2 and V is TRBV28; 8 nucleotides match TRBD1. With V trimmed by 3 bases and J by 4 bases, 7 bases remained unmatched. The V gene's germline CDR1 is MDHEN and CDR2 SYDVKM. The CDR3 runs 15 residues. The CDR3 spells CASSFGNRGSYGYTF. The CDR3 DNA is TGTGCCAGCAGTTTCGGAAACAGGGGGTCCTATGGCTACACCTTC.

The V call is TRBV14, the J call TRBJ1-1; D remains ambiguous. With 0 bases removed from V and 11 bases from J, the gap between germline ends came to 13 bases. This CDR3 spans 13 amino acids. Germline V CDR1 and CDR2: SGHDN, FVKESK. CDR3 protein: CASSQDVPILAFF. The DNA of the CDR3 is TGTGCCAGCAGCCAAGACGTCCCGATACTGGCTTTCTTT.

The table lists this clonotype with a few counts. V usage is TRBV19 and J usage is TRBJ1-6; no clear D. Deletions cut 7 bases from V and 1 base from J, with 11 bases between. The length of the CDR3 is 15 residues. Germline loops: CDR1 LNHDA, CDR2 SQIVND (reference sequence). The CDR3 nucleotides read TGTGCCAGTAAGATCGAGGGATCCTATAATTCACCCCTCCACTTT. Its protein is CASKIEGSYNSPLHF.

The gene calls are TRBV7-6 and TRBJ2-5; no definite D call. Trimming pared 9 bases from V and 1 base from J, leaving 6 bases between. The CDR3 is 11 residues long. The V gene's germline CDR1 is SGHVS and CDR2 FNYEAQ. CDR3 protein: CARALQETQYF. DNA of the CDR3: TGTGCCAGAGCCCTCCAAGAGACCCAGTACTTC.